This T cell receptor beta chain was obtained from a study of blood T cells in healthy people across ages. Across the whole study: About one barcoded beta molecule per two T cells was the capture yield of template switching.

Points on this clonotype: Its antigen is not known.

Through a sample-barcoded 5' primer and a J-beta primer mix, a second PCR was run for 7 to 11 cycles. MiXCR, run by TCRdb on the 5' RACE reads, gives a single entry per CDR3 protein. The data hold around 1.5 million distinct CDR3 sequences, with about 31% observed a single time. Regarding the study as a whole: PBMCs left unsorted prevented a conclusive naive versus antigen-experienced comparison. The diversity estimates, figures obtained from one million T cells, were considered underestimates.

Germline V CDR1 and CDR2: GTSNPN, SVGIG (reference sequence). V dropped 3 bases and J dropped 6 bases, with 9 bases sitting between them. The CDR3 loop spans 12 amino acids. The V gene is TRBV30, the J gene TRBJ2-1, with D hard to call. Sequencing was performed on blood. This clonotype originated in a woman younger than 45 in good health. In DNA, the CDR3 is TGTGCCTGGAGCGTGGGTTTCAATGAGCAGTTCTTC. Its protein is CAWSVGFNEQFF. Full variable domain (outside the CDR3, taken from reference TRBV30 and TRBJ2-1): SQTIHQWPATLVQPVGSPLSLECTVEGTSNPNLYWYRQAAGRGLQLLFYSVGIGQISSEVPQNLSASRPQDRQFILSSKKLLLSDSGFYLCAWSVGFNEQFFGPGTRLTVL.